This TCR beta chain was recorded in a study of Ad26.COV2.S vaccination and SARS-CoV-2 variants. Across the study: Recipients of Ad26.COV2.S got it intramuscularly, once or twice 56 days apart. Study observations and caveats: There was a possibility that the TCR breadth and depth analyses underestimated total T cell responses. Reports say spike-specific CD8+ and CD4+ T cell responses covered substantial breadth after vaccination.

The germline V and J ends were trimmed by 3 bases and 6 bases, with 3 bases remaining between them. The CDR3 sequence is 12 residues long. The V gene's germline CDR1 is MNHEY and CDR2 SMNVEV (reference sequence). The method was immunoSEQ multiplex PCR; TCRdb's version includes in-frame clones alone and lacks a portion of them. The data hold over 400,000 clones, with around 93% observed a single time. As for this clone: Antigen: not known.

Treatment reported: 15 to 20 received Ad26.COV2.S at low or high dose, single or two shots; several received placebo; per-sample allocation not given. Day 63 after the first injection of vaccine or placebo was the sampling time. The sequences come from peripheral blood, collected in a trial of Ad26.COV2.S vaccine versus placebo. The receptor was derived from a person between 18 and 60 years old who received the Ad26.COV2.S COVID-19 vaccine or a placebo. The rearrangement joins TRBV27 to TRBJ1-6; no firm D call. The CDR3 loop reads CASSFFNSPLHF. DNA of the CDR3: TGTGCCAGCAGTTTCTTTAATTCACCCCTCCACTTT.